This T cell receptor (beta chain) was observed in a study of blood T cells in healthy people across ages. Study in general: In model experiments, template switching was able to capture about one barcoded beta molecule for every two T cells that were present.

The CDR3 has 12 amino acids. Trimming took 6 bases from V and 9 from J; bases not matched to a gene: 6. The donors, all healthy, were Caucasians living in Russia, aged roughly 6 to 90. Notes on this clonotype: Its specificity is unknown.

Overall study results and limits: Estimated diversity that came from one million T cells was considered an underestimate.

Alongside a J-beta primer mix, a sample-barcoded 5' primer served in a second PCR lasting about 7 to 11 cycles. A template-switch adaptor containing 12 random nucleotides labeled each cDNA molecule. TCRdb re-called the 5' RACE reads through MiXCR, storing one row per CDR3 protein. The sample has around 1,600,000 distinct CDR3 sequences, roughly 43% seen once. J is TRBJ2-3 and V is TRBV12-3 or TRBV12-4; TRBD2 matches at 7 bases. This receptor was obtained from a woman aged 18-29 years in good health. The sequencing sample was made of blood. As DNA, the CDR3 is TGTGCCAGCAGCTCTGGGACTATCACGCAGTATTTT. The encoded protein is CASSSGTITQYF.